Sequencing of this T cell receptor beta chain was carried out in a study of early T cells in non-severe SARS-CoV-2 infection (dated by TCRdb to the early 2020s). With respect to the entire study: Bulk RNA from unsorted whole blood was used for TCR sequencing, so alpha and beta chains could not be paired.

Broad study findings and their caveats: VDJdb matching was skewed toward anti-spike CD8 responses, so virus-specific expansions were likely underestimated and private and CD4 specificities were missed.

The CDR3 spans 14 residues, from the cysteine through the phenylalanine. Left in the record is the CDR3 DNA by itself, 42 bases read in frame from the first base. V lost 6 bases and J lost 8 bases, and the count of bases not matched to a germline gene is 8. Set within a cohort of healthcare workers in London, UK, this nested case-control study involved weekly PCR testing of nasopharyngeal swabs along with blood sampling. Healthcare workers were recruited during the week of the UK lockdown, between 23 and 31 March 2020, and followed weekly for up to roughly 15 weeks. Preparation of the library involved 5' RACE. Sequencing instrument: NextSeq 500. To correct for sequencing error and PCR bias, the TCR library protocol tagged individual cDNA molecules with unique molecular identifiers. Both TCR alpha and beta chains were sequenced, and tight co-correlation was observed between alpha and beta sequence abundances in each sample. Per the source publication's procedure: V gene, J gene and CDR3 annotation of TCR sequences was performed with Decombinator V4. TCRs were defined as expanded if a significant change between any two time points was detected under a Poisson model with p below 0.0001. TCR abundances were normalised to the total number of TCRs sequenced per sample and expressed as counts per million. TRAV1-2 paired with TRAJ12, TRAJ20 or TRAJ33 defined MAIT TCRs, while TRAV10 paired with TRAJ18 defined iNKT TCRs. VDJdb, accessed on 1 November 2021, was searched for TCRs annotated for CMV, EBV and SARS-CoV-2, and TCRs annotated for more than one antigen were excluded. The public reads were reprocessed in TCRdb via fastp at Q25 and MiXCR, keeping in-frame beta chains. Identical CDR3 proteins give one entry, which carries the most common genes and DNA. TCRdb assigned the V and J calls; the authors' analysis was not used. This sample lists about 33,000 distinct CDR3 sequences; 4.5% to 7% were detected once. Jointly, the top ten make up roughly 13% of the sample.

In its sample, this clonotype was seen many times. Its antigen is still unknown. Per-base qualities were not stored, and no clone one base away is much larger. The TCR was taken from an adult who was a healthcare worker with PCR-confirmed SARS-CoV-2 infection or an uninfected control (not recorded which). Sequencing input: whole blood. The chain was built from TRBV12-3 or TRBV12-4 and TRBJ2-1, with 9 middle bases fitting TRBD1. The nucleotide sequence is TGTGCCAGCAGACGGACAGGGGCAAATGATGAGCAGTTCTTC. Its protein is CASRRTGANDEQFF.